These 20 T cell receptor delta chains originate from one sample sequenced in a study of intestinal T cells in coeliac disease (dated by TCRdb to about 2020). Genomic DNA was extracted with the QIAamp DNA FFPE tissue kit from ten 5-um FFPE scrolls per case. The method was multiplex PCR. Sequenced using an Illumina MiSeq. Bulk amplification of TRD repertoires was performed from about 0.15 ug of biopsy DNA with the Biomed-2 kit. After TCRdb called clones again from the public reads with CATT, rows with identical DNA were merged. This sample gives 1,200 to 1,500 delta-chain clones in total; approximately 69% of them show up just once. About 20% of the sample rests with the top ten. Sample: a duodenal biopsy. The receptors stem from a human donor with celiac disease.

This clone is classed as large (0.1 to 1%). The CDR3 spells CALGDVYPSYWGIRGPDKLIF. The CDR3 region has the DNA TGTGCTCTTGGGGACGTTTACCCTTCCTACTGGGGGATACGGGGACCCGATAAACTCATCTTT. This chain connects TRDV1 to TRDJ1, with 13 bases matching TRDD3. CDR3 size: 21 residues. Unmatched junction bases numbered 19, after V lost 3 bases and J lost 3 bases. CDR1 is TSWWSYY and CDR2 is QGS in the germline V gene.

Notes on this clone: A far larger clone is one nucleotide away, so this likely arose from a read error. Other DNA sequences in the same sample also yield this CDR3. The gene calls are TRDV1 and TRDJ3; TRDD2 agrees at 7 bases. CDR3 length: 19 amino acids. The germline CDR1 and CDR2 sequences are TSWWSYY and QGS. This CDR3 is CALGEISYPSSWDTRQMFF. The CDR3 region has the DNA TGCGCTCTTGGGGAAATTTCCTACCCTAGCTCCTGGGACACCCGACAGATGTTTTTC.

Within the sample, this clone is large. The gene calls are TRDV1 and TRDJ1, with D tentatively TRDD2 or TRDD3 (9 bases each). The CDR3 length is 22 residues. Trimming took off 3 bases at V and 1 base at J, with 33 bases between the two ends. Germline values: CDR1 TSWWSYY, CDR2 QGS. CDR3 bases: TGTGCTCTTGGGGACCCTTCCTACTCTAACTTACTGGGGGAGCCCTCCACCGATAAACTCATCTTT. It yields the protein CALGDPSYSNLLGEPSTDKLIF.

To note about this clone: It is likely a read error: a sequence one base away is far more abundant. The rearrangement joins TRDV2 to TRDJ1; 13 bases agree with TRDD3. Germline-derived CDR1 and CDR2 are GEAIGNYY and EKD. The length of the CDR3 is 15 residues. V lost 3 bases and J lost 10; bases outside the gene matches: 10. Here the CDR3 DNA reads TGTGCCTGTGACCCCATACTGGGGGATACGGAGGCACTCATCTTT. Its translation is CACDPILGDTEALIF.

The V gene call is TRDV2, and the J gene call is absent. The germline gives CDR1 GEAIGNYY, CDR2 EKD. This CDR3 has 28 residues. The CDR3 loop is CACDTQELPPPLGVTGTMKHISIKTLFF. In DNA form, the CDR3 reads TGTGCCTGTGACACCCAGGAGCTTCCCCCACCCCTCGGTGTCACAGGCACAATGAAACACATCAGTATAAAAACCCTCTTCTTC.

This clone is termed large. This sample includes further DNA sequences coding for the same CDR3. The rearrangement joins TRDV2 to TRDJ1, with 7 bases lining up with TRDD3. This CDR3 has 16 residues. In germline, CDR1 is GEAIGNYY, CDR2 EKD. V lost 3 bases to trimming and J lost 6 bases; unmatched junction nucleotides: 15. This chain's CDR3 is CACDQLRTGDVNKLIF. The CDR3 coding sequence is TGTGCCTGTGACCAACTTCGTACTGGGGACGTTAATAAACTCATCTTT.

By sample share, this clone is large. Other DNA sequences in the same sample also yield this CDR3. V and J are TRDV1 and TRDJ1, with 9 bases identical to TRDD3. This CDR3 has 17 residues. V gave up 7 bases and J gave up 3 bases; unmatched junction bases: 15. CDR1 TSWWSYY and CDR2 QGS come from the germline V gene. Here the CDR3 DNA reads TGTGCTCTTGAACTACGTCCGGGGATACGACGCTCCGATAAACTCATCTTT. This gives the protein CALELRPGIRRSDKLIF.

V and J are TRDV1 and TRDJ1, with TRDD3 identical over 13 bases. CDR1 and CDR2 (germline): TSWWSYY, QGS. The CDR3 consists of 22 residues. Unmatched junction bases numbered 19, after V lost 2 bases and J lost 1 base. The CDR3, as DNA: TGTGCTCTTGGGGAAACCTTACCTTCCTACTGGGGGATACGCGAGAGCACCGATAAACTCATCTTT. The encoded protein is CALGETLPSYWGIRESTDKLIF.

The rearrangement joins TRDV1 to TRDJ1; TRDD3 matches at 9 bases. This CDR3 is built from 22 residues. Looked up from germline, CDR1 is TSWWSYY and CDR2 is QGS. V was pared by 1 base and J by 5 bases, with 26 bases of the junction left unmatched. For the CDR3, the DNA is TGTGCTCTTGGGGAACCACCAACGGTTCTGACTGGGGGAACCTTGGACGAGGATAAACTCATCTTT. Its protein product is CALGEPPTVLTGGTLDEDKLIF.

To note about this clone: A far larger clone is only one base removed, so a read error is likely. Other DNA sequences in the same sample also yield this CDR3. This chain links TRDV2 with TRDJ1, with 7 bases identical to TRDD3. In germline, CDR1 is GEAIGNYY, CDR2 EKD. The CDR3 loop spans 16 amino acids. The CDR3 nucleotides are TGCGCCTGTGACGCCTTACTGGGGTTAAGGACCGATAAACTCATCTTT. It yields the protein CACDALLGLRTDKLIF.

The gene calls are TRDV3 and TRDJ1; 9 bases match TRDD3. The CDR3 has 26 amino acids. Per germline, CDR1 TVYSNPD and CDR2 GDNSRS (reference sequence). The V gene end was trimmed by 2 bases and the J gene end by 1 base; junction bases not matched to a gene: 41. The CDR3 region is CAFPARLGQTGGGSYLKTRFTDKLIF. The CDR3 DNA reads TGTGCCTTTCCGGCCCGCCTTGGCCAAACTGGGGGAGGTTCCTATCTCAAAACGCGTTTCACCGATAAACTCATCTTT.

On this clone itself: A far larger clone is only one base removed, so a read error is likely. The gene calls are TRDV1 and TRDJ1; possibly TRDD2 for D (8 bases). The CDR3 has 25 residues. Germline V gene data show CDR1 as TSWWSYY and CDR2 as QGS. V lost 3 bases to trimming and J lost 3 bases, with 44 bases between them. The CDR3 bases are TGTGCTCTTGGGGATATAATCTTCCTACGCTGCGGGGGGATTGAGCATTGTGAGTACGCCGATAAACTCATCTTT. Its protein product is CALGDIIFLRCGGIEHCEYADKLIF.

This chain uses TRDV1 with TRDJ1; 12 bases agree with TRDD3. Trimming removed 10 bases from V and 11 bases from J; junction bases left unmatched: 17. This CDR3 comprises 15 residues. Looked up from germline, CDR1 is TSWWSYY and CDR2 is QGS. CDR3: CAPRVTRLGDTKLIF. Written as DNA, the CDR3 is TGTGCTCCCCGGGTTACTAGACTGGGGGATACTAAGCTCATCTTT.

By sample fraction, this clone is large. The rearrangement uses TRDV1 and TRDJ1; D may match TRDD2 or TRDD3 (7 bases each). The germline CDR1 and CDR2 sequences are TSWWSYY and QGS. V was clipped by 4 bases and J by 0 bases, with 33 bases between them. The CDR3 length is 22 residues. The CDR3, as DNA: TGTGCTCTTGGGGCCGAGGCCTTCCTCCGCGTCTGGGGGGACCTCGACACCGATAAACTCATCTTT. Translated, it gives CALGAEAFLRVWGDLDTDKLIF.

Judged by abundance, this clone is large (0.1 to 1%). The sample carries other DNA sequences with the same CDR3. CDR3 coding DNA: TGTGCCTGTGACACCGTTGGGGGGACCGATAAACTCATCTTT. Translation gives CACDTVGGTDKLIF. This sequence joins TRDV2 and TRDJ1, with D perhaps matching TRDD3 (6 bases). The V end lost 0 bases, the J end lost 2 bases, and 9 bases lay between the germline ends. The CDR3 has 14 residues. The germline gives CDR1 GEAIGNYY, CDR2 EKD.

Within the sample, this clone is medium-sized (0.01 to 0.1%). V and J are TRDV1 and TRDJ1; 7 bases align to TRDD3. J was trimmed by 0 bases and V by 0 bases; bases with no gene match: 19. This CDR3 has 21 residues. Germline V CDR1 and CDR2: TSWWSYY, QGS. For the CDR3, the DNA is TGTGCTCTTGGGGAACTACATCACTCGTACTGGGGCAGAAGGTACACCGATAAACTCATCTTT. This gives the protein CALGELHHSYWGRRYTDKLIF.

On this clone itself: A far larger clone is off by one base, so a read error is likely. The same CDR3 is also encoded by other DNA sequences in this sample. The chain is built from TRDV2 and TRDJ1; TRDD3 matches 11 bases. Germline loops: CDR1 GEAIGNYY, CDR2 EKD. Losses at the gene ends were 0 bases for V and 3 bases for J; bases not matched to a gene: 11. The CDR3 spans 18 residues. CDR3 protein: CACDTHLLGDRAADKLIF. CDR3 in DNA: TGTGCCTGTGACACCCACCTACTGGGGGATAGAGCGGCCGATAAACTCATCTTT.

Notes on this clone: A far larger clone is one base from this, pointing to a likely read error. Other DNA sequences in the same sample also yield this CDR3. In DNA form, the CDR3 reads TGTGCTTTTACACAAATATACACCAAAGCCAACACCGATAAACTCATCTTT. Amino acid sequence: CAFTQIYTKANTDKLIF. This chain uses TRDV3 with TRDJ1; the D gene is possibly TRDD1 (5 bases). This CDR3 region has 17 residues. Germline CDR1 is TVYSNPD and CDR2 is GDNSRS (reference sequence).

J is TRDJ1 and V is TRDV2; 10 nucleotides match TRDD3. The V and J ends lost 0 bases and 2 bases, in that order; junction bases with no gene match: 11. Germline V gene data show CDR1 as GEAIGNYY and CDR2 as EKD. The CDR3 has 18 amino acids. This CDR3 is CACDTEGWGILWTDKLIF. Written as DNA, the CDR3 is TGTGCCTGTGACACCGAGGGGTGGGGGATACTTTGGACCGATAAACTCATCTTT.

The chain carries TRDV1 and TRDJ1; D is possibly TRDD3 (5 bases). The CDR3 loop spans 21 amino acids. Trimming pared 0 bases from V and 0 bases from J, leaving 26 bases between. Germline-derived CDR1 and CDR2 are TSWWSYY and QGS. The CDR3 spells CALGELLGDEALFRYTDKLIF. CDR3 DNA sequence: TGTGCTCTTGGGGAACTCCTCGGGGACGAAGCCCTATTCCGGTACACCGATAAACTCATCTTT.